A selection of T cell receptor beta chains follows, all from one sample in a study of blood T cell repertoires in COVID-19. The repertoire was sequenced with immunoSEQ multiplex PCR; TCRdb's copy has only in-frame clones and lacks some. Here the sample spans around 240,000 clones, approximately 82% being singletons. The material sequenced was peripheral blood. The receptors come from an elderly woman with acute or convalescent COVID-19. The CDR3 runs from the conserved cysteine through the conserved F or W. The order of the fields is V gene, J gene, D gene, clone size, CDR3 protein, CDR3 DNA. D genes are given only for firm matches. The size field is filled for only some rows; it gives once, few, many or a size class.

v_gene: TRBV18; j_gene: TRBJ1-2; d_gene: NA; abundance: NA; CDR3aa: CASSPVAANYGYTF; CDR3nt: TGTGCCAGCTCACCAGTAGCAGCCAACTATGGCTACACCTTC
v_gene: TRBV18; j_gene: TRBJ2-5; d_gene: TRBD1; abundance: few; CDR3aa: CASSVGTGAQLQETQYF; CDR3nt: TGTGCCAGCTCAGTAGGGACAGGGGCGCAGCTCCAAGAGACCCAGTACTTC
v_gene: TRBV5-1; j_gene: TRBJ2-5; d_gene: NA; abundance: NA; CDR3aa: CASSLVSGGEETQYF; CDR3nt: TGCGCCAGCAGCTTGGTTTCGGGGGGCGAAGAGACCCAGTACTTC
v_gene: TRBV2; j_gene: TRBJ2-7; d_gene: TRBD1; abundance: NA; CDR3aa: CASSRGQGEQYF; CDR3nt: TGTGCCAGCAGCCGAGGACAGGGCGAGCAGTACTTC
v_gene: TRBV6-2/TRBV6-3; j_gene: TRBJ1-5; d_gene: TRBD1; abundance: NA; CDR3aa: CASSYSGQGRSNQPQHF; CDR3nt: TGTGCCAGCAGTTACTCGGGACAGGGGCGAAGCAATCAGCCCCAGCATTTT
v_gene: TRBV4-3; j_gene: TRBJ1-1; d_gene: TRBD1; abundance: NA; CDR3aa: CASSQGQGAATEAFF; CDR3nt: TGCGCCAGCAGCCAAGGACAGGGGGCCGCCACTGAAGCTTTCTTT
v_gene: TRBV7-9; j_gene: TRBJ1-2; d_gene: NA; abundance: NA; CDR3aa: CASSLSGGGYGYTF; CDR3nt: TGTGCCAGCAGCTTATCTGGGGGCGGGTATGGCTACACCTTC
v_gene: TRBV7-9; j_gene: TRBJ2-1; d_gene: TRBD2; abundance: NA; CDR3aa: CASSLGLAGGSNEQFF; CDR3nt: TGTGCCAGCAGCTTGGGACTAGCGGGGGGCTCCAATGAGCAGTTCTTC
v_gene: TRBV11-2; j_gene: TRBJ1-1; d_gene: TRBD1; abundance: NA; CDR3aa: CASSRTGGSEAFF; CDR3nt: TGTGCCAGCAGCCGGACAGGTGGGAGTGAAGCTTTCTTT
v_gene: TRBV5-6; j_gene: TRBJ1-6; d_gene: TRBD1; abundance: NA; CDR3aa: CASSLRRTGSSYNSPLHF; CDR3nt: TGTGCCAGCAGCCTTCGACGGACAGGGAGCTCCTATAATTCACCCCTCCACTTT
v_gene: TRBV27; j_gene: TRBJ1-1; d_gene: NA; abundance: NA; CDR3aa: CASSFEGVTEAFF; CDR3nt: TGTGCCAGCAGTTTTGAGGGGGTCACTGAAGCTTTCTTT
v_gene: TRBV27; j_gene: TRBJ1-2; d_gene: TRBD1; abundance: few; CDR3aa: CASSLRTGVQNYGYTF; CDR3nt: TGTGCCAGCAGTTTGCGGACAGGAGTACAGAACTATGGCTACACCTTC
v_gene: TRBV19; j_gene: TRBJ2-5; d_gene: TRBD1; abundance: NA; CDR3aa: CASSDRVGAQYF; CDR3nt: TGTGCCAGTTCCGACAGGGTCGGCGCCCAGTACTTC
v_gene: TRBV19; j_gene: TRBJ2-6; d_gene: TRBD1; abundance: NA; CDR3aa: CASGTGRLSSGANVLTF; CDR3nt: TGTGCCAGTGGGACAGGACGTTTGAGCTCTGGGGCCAACGTCCTGACTTTC
v_gene: TRBV3-1/TRBV3-2; j_gene: TRBJ2-3; d_gene: TRBD1; abundance: NA; CDR3aa: CASSPRTGGTDTQYF; CDR3nt: TGTGCCAGCAGCCCTCGGACAGGGGGAACAGATACGCAGTATTTT
v_gene: TRBV11-2; j_gene: TRBJ1-2; d_gene: NA; abundance: once; CDR3aa: CASSLDLGLDYGYTF; CDR3nt: TGTGCCAGCAGCTTAGATCTTGGGCTCGACTATGGCTACACCTTC
v_gene: TRBV27; j_gene: TRBJ2-5; d_gene: NA; abundance: NA; CDR3aa: CASSLFPHQETQYF; CDR3nt: TGTGCCAGCAGTTTATTTCCCCATCAGGAGACCCAGTACTTC
v_gene: TRBV19; j_gene: TRBJ2-4; d_gene: NA; abundance: NA; CDR3aa: CASSPSGKKNIQYF; CDR3nt: TGTGCCAGTAGTCCCAGCGGAAAAAAAAACATTCAGTACTTC
v_gene: TRBV5-1; j_gene: TRBJ2-7; d_gene: TRBD2; abundance: NA; CDR3aa: CASSHTSGSSYEQYF; CDR3nt: TGCGCCAGCAGCCATACTAGCGGGAGCTCCTACGAGCAGTACTTC
v_gene: TRBV6-2/TRBV6-3; j_gene: TRBJ2-5; d_gene: TRBD2; abundance: NA; CDR3aa: CASSYGTRKETQYF; CDR3nt: TGTGCCAGCAGTTACGGGACTAGAAAAGAGACCCAGTACTTC
v_gene: TRBV19; j_gene: TRBJ2-6; d_gene: NA; abundance: few; CDR3aa: CASSPHNSGANVLTF; CDR3nt: TGTGCCAGTAGTCCGCACAACTCTGGGGCCAACGTCCTGACTTTC
v_gene: TRBV15; j_gene: TRBJ2-1; d_gene: NA; abundance: few; CDR3aa: CATSRGPDSYNEQFF; CDR3nt: TGTGCCACCAGCAGAGGCCCCGACAGCTACAATGAGCAGTTCTTC
v_gene: TRBV6-1; j_gene: TRBJ1-5; d_gene: TRBD1; abundance: NA; CDR3aa: CASSEAGQANQPQHF; CDR3nt: TGTGCCAGCAGTGAAGCCGGACAGGCCAATCAGCCCCAGCATTTT
v_gene: TRBV7-2; j_gene: TRBJ1-2; d_gene: NA; abundance: once; CDR3aa: CASSLAGAGAYGYTF; CDR3nt: TGTGCCAGCAGCTTAGCGGGGGCGGGGGCCTATGGCTACACCTTC
v_gene: TRBV7-8; j_gene: TRBJ1-1; d_gene: NA; abundance: NA; CDR3aa: CASSLRGATEAFF; CDR3nt: TGTGCCAGCAGCTTACGAGGAGCTACTGAAGCTTTCTTT
v_gene: TRBV4-3; j_gene: TRBJ2-6; d_gene: NA; abundance: NA; CDR3aa: CASSVAVTGANVLTF; CDR3nt: TGCGCCAGCAGCGTAGCAGTAACTGGGGCCAACGTCCTGACTTTC
v_gene: TRBV6-5; j_gene: TRBJ2-1; d_gene: TRBD1; abundance: NA; CDR3aa: CASSNYRGNEQFF; CDR3nt: TGTGCCAGCAGTAATTACAGGGGGAATGAGCAGTTCTTC
v_gene: TRBV5-8; j_gene: TRBJ1-3; d_gene: NA; abundance: many; CDR3aa: CASSLASHGNTIYF; CDR3nt: TGTGCCAGCAGCTTGGCGTCACACGGAAACACCATATATTTT
v_gene: TRBV6-5; j_gene: TRBJ2-3; d_gene: TRBD1; abundance: NA; CDR3aa: CASSYGTGGIFDTQYF; CDR3nt: TGTGCCAGCAGTTACGGGACAGGGGGCATTTTCGATACGCAGTATTTT
v_gene: TRBV4-2; j_gene: TRBJ1-1; d_gene: TRBD1; abundance: NA; CDR3aa: CASSQEGTGVVNTEAFF; CDR3nt: TGTGCCAGCAGCCAAGAAGGGACAGGGGTGGTGAACACTGAAGCTTTCTTT
v_gene: TRBV7-2; j_gene: TRBJ1-1; d_gene: TRBD1; abundance: NA; CDR3aa: CASSSTGGSETEAFF; CDR3nt: TGTGCCAGCAGCTCAACAGGGGGCTCGGAGACTGAAGCTTTCTTT
v_gene: TRBV19; j_gene: TRBJ1-4; d_gene: NA; abundance: NA; CDR3aa: CASSPHLHGPANEKLFF; CDR3nt: TGTGCCAGTAGTCCCCACTTGCATGGTCCGGCTAATGAAAAACTGTTTTTT
v_gene: TRBV5-6; j_gene: TRBJ2-3; d_gene: NA; abundance: NA; CDR3aa: CASITPPGDTQYF; CDR3nt: TGTGCCAGCATCACCCCACCGGGAGATACGCAGTATTTT
v_gene: TRBV28; j_gene: TRBJ1-1; d_gene: TRBD1; abundance: NA; CDR3aa: CASSSLDRTNTEAFF; CDR3nt: TGTGCCAGCAGTTCCTTGGACAGGACGAACACTGAAGCTTTCTTT
v_gene: TRBV2; j_gene: TRBJ1-3; d_gene: NA; abundance: NA; CDR3aa: CASTQDHTGNTIYF; CDR3nt: TGTGCCAGCACACAGGACCACACTGGAAACACCATATATTTT
v_gene: TRBV7-9; j_gene: TRBJ2-6; d_gene: TRBD2; abundance: NA; CDR3aa: CASSLAGGDSGANVLTF; CDR3nt: TGTGCCAGCAGCTTAGCGGGAGGGGACTCTGGGGCCAACGTCCTGACTTTC
v_gene: TRBV5-6; j_gene: TRBJ2-3; d_gene: TRBD2; abundance: NA; CDR3aa: CASSFGLAVADTQYF; CDR3nt: TGTGCCAGCAGCTTCGGACTAGCGGTGGCAGATACGCAGTATTTT
v_gene: TRBV4-2; j_gene: TRBJ2-1; d_gene: NA; abundance: NA; CDR3aa: CASSSGTGFEQFF; CDR3nt: TGTGCCAGCAGCTCAGGAACGGGGTTTGAGCAGTTCTTC
v_gene: TRBV3-1/TRBV3-2; j_gene: TRBJ1-2; d_gene: NA; abundance: NA; CDR3aa: CASSYFKQGRIEGYTF; CDR3nt: TGTGCCAGCAGCTACTTTAAACAGGGTCGTATTGAGGGCTACACCTTC
v_gene: TRBV9; j_gene: TRBJ2-2; d_gene: NA; abundance: NA; CDR3aa: CASSFELGELFF; CDR3nt: TGTGCCAGCAGCTTTGAGCTCGGGGAGCTGTTTTTT
v_gene: TRBV7-3; j_gene: TRBJ1-6; d_gene: NA; abundance: NA; CDR3aa: CASSLQAGLPLHF; CDR3nt: TGTGCCAGCAGCTTACAAGCGGGCCTGCCCCTCCACTTT
v_gene: TRBV28; j_gene: TRBJ1-2; d_gene: NA; abundance: NA; CDR3aa: CASSRQALGSGYTF; CDR3nt: TGTGCCAGCAGCAGACAGGCGTTGGGTTCAGGCTACACCTTC
v_gene: TRBV7-9; j_gene: TRBJ2-3; d_gene: TRBD2; abundance: NA; CDR3aa: CASSTGLAGSTDTQYF; CDR3nt: TGTGCCAGCAGCACGGGACTAGCGGGGAGCACAGATACGCAGTATTTT
v_gene: TRBV5-6; j_gene: TRBJ2-1; d_gene: TRBD2; abundance: once; CDR3aa: CASSPGTSGRLRWFF; CDR3nt: TGTGCCAGCAGCCCTGGGACTAGCGGGAGGCTCAGGTGGTTCTTC
v_gene: TRBV5-8; j_gene: TRBJ2-7; d_gene: TRBD1; abundance: NA; CDR3aa: CASSLPGTEAYEQYF; CDR3nt: TGTGCCAGCAGCTTGCCGGGGACAGAAGCCTACGAGCAGTACTTC
v_gene: TRBV6-5; j_gene: TRBJ2-7; d_gene: TRBD1; abundance: NA; CDR3aa: CASGKTGGNSYEQYF; CDR3nt: TGTGCCAGCGGGAAAACAGGGGGCAATTCCTACGAGCAGTACTTC
v_gene: TRBV10-3; j_gene: TRBJ1-2; d_gene: NA; abundance: NA; CDR3aa: CAISESVQGHYGYTF; CDR3nt: TGTGCCATCAGTGAGTCCGTGCAGGGCCACTATGGCTACACCTTC
v_gene: TRBV11-2; j_gene: TRBJ1-3; d_gene: TRBD1; abundance: few; CDR3aa: CASSPRNRGSGNTIYF; CDR3nt: TGTGCCAGCAGCCCTAGGAACAGGGGATCTGGAAACACCATATATTTT
v_gene: TRBV2; j_gene: TRBJ2-7; d_gene: NA; abundance: NA; CDR3aa: CASSEGSGLSSYEQYF; CDR3nt: TGTGCCAGCAGTGAGGGATCGGGGTTGAGCTCCTACGAGCAGTACTTC
v_gene: TRBV18; j_gene: TRBJ1-2; d_gene: NA; abundance: NA; CDR3aa: CASSPPESNYGYTF; CDR3nt: TGTGCCAGCTCACCACCTGAGAGCAACTATGGCTACACCTTC
v_gene: TRBV7-6; j_gene: TRBJ1-1; d_gene: NA; abundance: NA; CDR3aa: CASSSSGVTEAFF; CDR3nt: TGTGCCAGCAGCTCATCCGGGGTCACTGAAGCTTTCTTT
v_gene: TRBV18; j_gene: TRBJ2-5; d_gene: NA; abundance: NA; CDR3aa: CASSLGQQETQYF; CDR3nt: TGTGCCAGCTCACTAGGACAGCAAGAGACCCAGTACTTC
v_gene: TRBV7-9; j_gene: TRBJ2-3; d_gene: NA; abundance: NA; CDR3aa: CASSLAHHREGSDTQYF; CDR3nt: TGTGCCAGCAGCTTAGCGCATCACAGGGAGGGGTCAGATACGCAGTATTTT
v_gene: TRBV7-2; j_gene: TRBJ2-7; d_gene: NA; abundance: NA; CDR3aa: CASSLLYEQYF; CDR3nt: TGTGCCAGCAGCCTACTCTACGAGCAGTACTTC
v_gene: TRBV7-3; j_gene: TRBJ2-1; d_gene: TRBD1; abundance: NA; CDR3aa: CASSPYPPGQGINEQFF; CDR3nt: TGTGCCAGCAGCCCGTACCCACCGGGACAGGGAATCAATGAGCAGTTCTTC
v_gene: TRBV6-5; j_gene: TRBJ1-2; d_gene: NA; abundance: NA; CDR3aa: CASSSPRATGGYTF; CDR3nt: TGTGCCAGCAGTTCCCCTCGGGCCACGGGGGGCTACACCTTC
v_gene: TRBV6-1; j_gene: TRBJ1-5; d_gene: TRBD1; abundance: NA; CDR3aa: CASSERITGGRQPQHF; CDR3nt: TGTGCCAGCAGTGAAAGGATTACAGGGGGCAGGCAGCCCCAGCATTTT
v_gene: TRBV3-1/TRBV3-2; j_gene: TRBJ2-7; d_gene: TRBD2; abundance: NA; CDR3aa: CASSRSGGVYEQYF; CDR3nt: TGTGCCAGCAGCCGGAGCGGGGGGGTCTACGAGCAGTACTTC